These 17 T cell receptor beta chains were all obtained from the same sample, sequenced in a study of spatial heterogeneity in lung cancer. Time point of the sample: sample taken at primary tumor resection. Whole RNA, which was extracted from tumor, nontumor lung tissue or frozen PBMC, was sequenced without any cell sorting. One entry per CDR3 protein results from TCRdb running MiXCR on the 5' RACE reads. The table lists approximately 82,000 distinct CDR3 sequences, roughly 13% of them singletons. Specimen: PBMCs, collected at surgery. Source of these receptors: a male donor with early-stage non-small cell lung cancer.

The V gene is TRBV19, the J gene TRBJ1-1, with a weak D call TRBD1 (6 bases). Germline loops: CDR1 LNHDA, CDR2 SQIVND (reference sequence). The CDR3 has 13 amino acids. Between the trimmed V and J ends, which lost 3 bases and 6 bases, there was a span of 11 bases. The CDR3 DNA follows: TGTGCCAGTAGTATTAGGACAGAAGCTGAAGCTTTCTTT. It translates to CASSIRTEAEAFF. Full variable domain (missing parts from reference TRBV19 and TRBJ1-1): DGGITQSPKYLFRKEGQNVTLSCEQNLNHDAMYWYRQDPGQGLRLIYYSQIVNDFQKGDIAEGYSVSREKKESFPLTVTSAQKNPTAFYLCASSIRTEAEAFFGQGTRLTVV.

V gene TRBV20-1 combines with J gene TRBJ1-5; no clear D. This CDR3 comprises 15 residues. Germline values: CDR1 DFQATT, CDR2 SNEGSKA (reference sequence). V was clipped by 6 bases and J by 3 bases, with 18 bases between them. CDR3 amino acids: CSATPRDLNNQPQHF. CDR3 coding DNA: TGCAGTGCAACCCCACGCGACCTTAACAATCAGCCCCAGCATTTT.

The DNA of the CDR3 is TGTGCCAGCAGCCTCGGGACAGCCTCAGATACGCAGTATTTT. Amino acids: CASSLGTASDTQYF. The chain combines TRBV7-2 with TRBJ2-3; 7 positions match TRBD1. The CDR3 sequence is 14 residues long. J lost 4 bases, V lost 5 bases, and 6 bases had no gene match. Per the germline V gene, CDR1 is SGHTA and CDR2 is FQGNSA.

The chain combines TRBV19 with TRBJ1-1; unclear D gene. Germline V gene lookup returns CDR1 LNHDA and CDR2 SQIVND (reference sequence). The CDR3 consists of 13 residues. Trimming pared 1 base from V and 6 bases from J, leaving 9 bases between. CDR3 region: CASSIGQAAEAFF. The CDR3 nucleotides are TGTGCCAGTAGTATAGGGCAAGCCGCTGAAGCTTTCTTT.

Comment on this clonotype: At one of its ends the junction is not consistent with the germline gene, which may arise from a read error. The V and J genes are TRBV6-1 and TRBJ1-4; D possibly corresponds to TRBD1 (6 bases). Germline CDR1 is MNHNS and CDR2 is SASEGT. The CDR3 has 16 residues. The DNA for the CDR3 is TGTGCCAGCAGGAAGGACAGCGGCGCAACTAATGAAAAACTGCTTTTT. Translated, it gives CASRKDSGATNEKLLF.

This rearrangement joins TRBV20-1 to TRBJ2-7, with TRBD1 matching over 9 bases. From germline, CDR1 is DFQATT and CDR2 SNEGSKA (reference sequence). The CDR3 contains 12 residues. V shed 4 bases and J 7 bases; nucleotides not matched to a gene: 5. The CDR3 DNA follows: TGCAGTGCTACGGACAGGGGCTGGGAGCAGTACTTC. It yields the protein CSATDRGWEQYF.

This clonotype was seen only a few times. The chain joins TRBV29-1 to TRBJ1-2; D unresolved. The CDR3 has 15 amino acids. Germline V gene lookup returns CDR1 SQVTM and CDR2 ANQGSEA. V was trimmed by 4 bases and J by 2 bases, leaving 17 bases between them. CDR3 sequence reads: CSVAPRQVLNYGYTF. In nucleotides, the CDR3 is TGCAGCGTTGCTCCAAGGCAGGTTTTAAACTATGGCTACACCTTC.

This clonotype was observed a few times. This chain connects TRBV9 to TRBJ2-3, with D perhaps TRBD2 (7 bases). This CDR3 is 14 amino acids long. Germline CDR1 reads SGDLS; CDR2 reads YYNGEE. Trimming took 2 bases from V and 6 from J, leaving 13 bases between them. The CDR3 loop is CASSVGGPEDTQYF. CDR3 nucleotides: TGTGCCAGCAGCGTCGGGGGGCCCGAGGATACGCAGTATTTT.

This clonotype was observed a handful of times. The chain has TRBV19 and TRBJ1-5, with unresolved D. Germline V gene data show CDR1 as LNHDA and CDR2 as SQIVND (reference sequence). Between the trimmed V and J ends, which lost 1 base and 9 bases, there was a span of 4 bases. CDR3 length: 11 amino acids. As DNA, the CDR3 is TGTGCCAGTAGTATAGGCGGGCCCCAGCATTTT. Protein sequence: CASSIGGPQHF.

The CDR3 bases are TGTGCCAGTAGTATCGGGGTCTTGGACACTGAAGCTTTCTTT. Translating it yields CASSIGVLDTEAFF. The chain employs TRBV19 and TRBJ1-1; D uncertain. V was cut by 3 bases and J by 3 bases, with 11 bases left in between. Germline lookup yields CDR1 LNHDA and CDR2 SQIVND (reference sequence). The CDR3 spans 14 residues.

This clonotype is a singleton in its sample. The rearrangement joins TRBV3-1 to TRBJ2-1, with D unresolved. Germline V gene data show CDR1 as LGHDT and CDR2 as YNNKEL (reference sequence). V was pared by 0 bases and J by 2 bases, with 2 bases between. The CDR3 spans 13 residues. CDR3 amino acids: CASSQETYNEQFF. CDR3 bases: TGTGCCAGCAGCCAAGAGACCTACAATGAGCAGTTCTTC.

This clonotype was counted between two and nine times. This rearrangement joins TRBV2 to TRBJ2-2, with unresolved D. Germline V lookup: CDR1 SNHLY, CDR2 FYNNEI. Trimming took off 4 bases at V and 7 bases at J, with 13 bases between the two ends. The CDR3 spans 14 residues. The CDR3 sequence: CASSVGSLVGELFF. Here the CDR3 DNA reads TGTGCCAGCAGTGTAGGGTCCCTAGTCGGGGAGCTGTTTTTT.

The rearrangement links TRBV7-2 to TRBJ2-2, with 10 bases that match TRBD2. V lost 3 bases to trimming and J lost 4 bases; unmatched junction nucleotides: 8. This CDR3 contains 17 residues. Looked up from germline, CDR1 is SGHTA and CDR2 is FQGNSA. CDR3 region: CASSFTPSGSITGELFF. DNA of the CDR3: TGTGCCAGCAGCTTTACCCCTAGCGGGAGCATCACCGGGGAGCTGTTTTTT.

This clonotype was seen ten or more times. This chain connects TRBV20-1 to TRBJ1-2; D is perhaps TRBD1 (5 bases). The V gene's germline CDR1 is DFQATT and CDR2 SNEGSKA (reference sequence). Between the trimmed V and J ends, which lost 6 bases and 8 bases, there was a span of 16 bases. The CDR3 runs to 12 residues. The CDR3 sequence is CSAQLGAWGYTF. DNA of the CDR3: TGCAGTGCCCAGCTTGGGGCGTGGGGCTACACCTTC.

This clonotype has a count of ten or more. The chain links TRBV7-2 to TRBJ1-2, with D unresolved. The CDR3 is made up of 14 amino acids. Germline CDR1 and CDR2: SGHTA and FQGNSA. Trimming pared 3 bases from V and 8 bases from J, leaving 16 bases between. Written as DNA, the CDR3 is TGTGCCAGCAGCTTTTCGGGCGCTCGACCGGGCTACACCTTC. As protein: CASSFSGARPGYTF. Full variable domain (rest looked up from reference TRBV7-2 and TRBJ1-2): GAGVSQSPSNKVTEKGKDVELRCDPISGHTALYWYRQSLGQGLEFLIYFQGNSAPDKSGLPSDRFSAERTGGSVSTLTIQRTQQEDSAVYLCASSFSGARPGYTFGSGTRLTVV.

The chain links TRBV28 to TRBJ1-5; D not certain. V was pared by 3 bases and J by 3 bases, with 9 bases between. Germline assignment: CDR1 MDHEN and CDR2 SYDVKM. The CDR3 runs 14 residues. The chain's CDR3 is CASSLVQSNQPQHF. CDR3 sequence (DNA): TGTGCCAGCAGTTTGGTGCAGTCCAATCAGCCCCAGCATTTT.

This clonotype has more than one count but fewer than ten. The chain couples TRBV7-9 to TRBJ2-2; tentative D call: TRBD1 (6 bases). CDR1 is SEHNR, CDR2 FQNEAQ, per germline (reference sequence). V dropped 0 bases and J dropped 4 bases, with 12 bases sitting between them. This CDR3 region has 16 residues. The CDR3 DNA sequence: TGTGCCAGCAGCTTAGCGAGGGGGTCAATCACCGGGGAGCTGTTTTTT. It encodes CASSLARGSITGELFF.